One sample yielded the 32 T cell receptor beta chains listed below, sequenced in a study of T cells in narcolepsy. This table comes from immunoSEQ multiplex PCR, and its TCRdb copy is limited to in-frame clones, with some not included. The sample yields around 30,000 clones, about four fifths seen once. The specimen sequenced was memory (CD45RA-) CD4+ T cells from blood. The receptors come from a human donor in good health.

V usage is TRBV7-2 and J usage is TRBJ2-5; no clear D. V shed 11 bases and J shed 0 bases, with 13 bases lying between them. CDR1 is SGHTA, CDR2 FQGNSA, per germline. This CDR3 has 13 amino acids. The CDR3 here is CASNGRYQETQYF. The CDR3 DNA reads as TGTGCCTCAAATGGCCGGTACCAAGAGACCCAGTACTTC.

V usage is TRBV7-2 and J usage is TRBJ2-7, with a possible D match to TRBD1 (5 bases). The germline CDR1 and CDR2 sequences are SGHTA and FQGNSA. This CDR3 has 13 residues. V gave up 5 bases and J gave up 7 bases, with 15 bases separating them. The CDR3 protein is CASSTRGAKEQYF. In DNA, the CDR3 is TGTGCCAGCAGCACCCGTGGGGCTAAGGAGCAGTACTTC.

The chain combines TRBV5-4 with TRBJ1-4, with 8 bases lining up with TRBD1. Germline CDR1 and CDR2: SGHNT and YYREEE (reference sequence). With 4 bases clipped from V and 5 bases from J, the junction kept 7 bases outside the gene matches. This CDR3 is 15 amino acids long. CDR3 sequence reads: CASSPGQGWNEKLFF. The CDR3 nucleotides read TGTGCCAGCAGCCCCGGACAGGGATGGAATGAAAAACTGTTTTTT.

CDR3 amino acids: CASSLGSEAYSYEQYF. The CDR3 DNA reads TGCGCCAGCAGCTTGGGTTCAGAGGCCTACTCCTACGAGCAGTACTTC. The V call is TRBV5-1, the J call TRBJ2-7; D call uncertain. There are 16 residues in the CDR3. V lost 0 bases and J lost 0, with 13 bases in between. The germline gives CDR1 SGHRS, CDR2 YFSETQ.

V is TRBV7-2 and J is TRBJ2-5; 8 bases agree with TRBD1. The V gene's germline CDR1 is SGHTA and CDR2 FQGNSA. The junction had 3 bases not matched to a gene; V was cut back by 3 bases and J by 0 bases. This CDR3 contains 15 residues. CDR3 protein: CASSFGTGYQETQYF. CDR3 bases: TGTGCCAGCAGCTTCGGGACAGGTTACCAAGAGACCCAGTACTTC.

The chain is built from TRBV5-5 and TRBJ1-4, with 7 nucleotides matching TRBD1. Germline V gives CDR1 SGHKS, CDR2 YYEKEE (reference sequence). CDR3 length equals 14 residues. Trimming at V came to 3 bases and at J to 4 bases, leaving 3 bases not matched to a gene. In nucleotides, the CDR3 is TGTGCCAGCAGCTCGGGACAGTTTAATGAAAAACTGTTTTTT. Its protein product is CASSSGQFNEKLFF.

A few counts support this clone. V usage is TRBV28 and J usage is TRBJ2-7; 7 nucleotides line up with TRBD2. The CDR3 spans 16 residues. In germline, CDR1 is MDHEN, CDR2 SYDVKM. After removal of 5 bases from V and 0 bases from J, the junction contained 10 bases not matched to a gene. The CDR3 protein is CASSAWGGRFSYEQYF. The CDR3 DNA is TGTGCCAGCAGTGCCTGGGGGGGGAGGTTCTCCTACGAGCAGTACTTC.

The chain links TRBV19 to TRBJ2-7; D unresolved. Germline V lookup: CDR1 LNHDA, CDR2 SQIVND (reference sequence). CDR3 length equals 15 residues. With 0 bases removed from V and 0 bases from J, the gap between germline ends came to 9 bases. CDR3 loop: CASSIDSQSSYEQYF. The CDR3, as DNA: TGTGCCAGTAGTATAGATTCTCAAAGCTCCTACGAGCAGTACTTC.

This chain links TRBV5-1 with TRBJ2-1; possible D gene TRBD1, 6 bases. V dropped 0 bases and J dropped 6 bases, with 10 bases sitting between them. Germline V gene sequence: CDR1 SGHRS, CDR2 YFSETQ. This CDR3 is 14 amino acids long. The CDR3 loop reads CASSLGAQGNEQFF. The CDR3 nucleotides are TGCGCCAGCAGCTTGGGGGCACAGGGCAATGAGCAGTTCTTC.

This chain joins TRBV7-2 and TRBJ1-5; D unresolved. Germline V lookup: CDR1 SGHTA, CDR2 FQGNSA. The CDR3 extends over 15 amino acids. Trimming took 1 base from V and 1 from J, leaving 8 bases between them. CDR3 DNA sequence: TGTGCCAGCAGCTTAGGAGGAGGGAGCAATCAGCCCCAGCATTTT. Translated: CASSLGGGSNQPQHF.

The CDR3 region has the DNA TGTGCCAGCAGTCCCCGGACAGGCACAGATACGCAGTATTTT. As protein: CASSPRTGTDTQYF. This chain connects TRBV2 to TRBJ2-3, with a weak D call TRBD1 (6 bases). Germline assignment: CDR1 SNHLY and CDR2 FYNNEI. The ends were cut back, 5 bases at V and 1 base at J, with 10 bases in the middle. The CDR3 runs 14 residues.

The chain couples TRBV6-1 to TRBJ1-1; 8 bases match TRBD1. CDR3 length: 14 amino acids. Germline V gene sequence: CDR1 MNHNS, CDR2 SASEGT. V trimming: 5 bases; J trimming: 3 bases; junction bases outside the gene matches: 5. DNA of the CDR3: TGTGCCAGCAGTACGGACAGGGCGGACACTGAAGCTTTCTTT. Translation gives CASSTDRADTEAFF.

This chain connects TRBV21-1 to TRBJ2-7; the D call of TRBD1 is as the table states it, not checked on the DNA. TRBV21-1 has pseudogene status. The length of the CDR3 is 17 residues. CDR3 region: CASSKQSGSQGHCEQYF. DNA of the CDR3: TGTGCCAGCAGCAAACAGTCGGGGTCGCAGGGGCACTGCGAGCAGTACTTC.

This clone showed up just once. The rearrangement joins TRBV29-1 to TRBJ2-1; 9 bases align to TRBD2. Germline V gene data show CDR1 as SQVTM and CDR2 as ANQGSEA. Trimming cost V 4 bases and J 4 bases; bases outside gene matches: 2. The CDR3 runs 13 residues. CDR3 protein: CSVASGVYNEQFF. In DNA, the CDR3 is TGCAGCGTTGCTAGCGGGGTTTACAATGAGCAGTTCTTC.

On this clone: The germline gene is not matched at one end of the junction; a read error may be the cause. The rearrangement uses TRBV7-7 and TRBJ2-1; the D call may be TRBD1 or TRBD2 (5 bases each). The CDR3 loop spans 13 amino acids. CDR1 and CDR2 from the germline V gene are SSHAT and FNYEAQ (reference sequence). In DNA, the CDR3 is TGTGCTAGCAGCCGGGACGTCTACAATGAGCAGTTCTTC. As protein: CASSRDVYNEQFF.

The chain has TRBV4-2 and TRBJ2-3; D may be TRBD2 (5 bases). This CDR3 region has 18 residues. V dropped 0 bases and J dropped 0 bases, with 16 bases sitting between them. Germline CDR1 LGHNA, CDR2 YNFKEQ. CDR3 protein: CASSQDLNYWESTDTQYF. The CDR3, as DNA: TGTGCCAGCAGCCAAGATCTAAATTATTGGGAGAGCACAGATACGCAGTATTTT.

V usage is TRBV19 and J usage is TRBJ2-1; TRBD2 matches 13 bases. V was pared by 7 bases and J by 7 bases, with 10 bases of the junction left unmatched. This CDR3 has 16 amino acids. The germline V gene encodes CDR1 LNHDA and CDR2 SQIVND (reference sequence). The CDR3 sequence: CASTPGLAGTGNEQFF. The CDR3 DNA reads as TGTGCCAGTACTCCGGGACTAGCGGGGACAGGGAATGAGCAGTTCTTC.

The rearrangement uses TRBV19 and TRBJ1-3; 7 nucleotides align to TRBD1. Germline trimming cut 6 bases from V and 3 bases from J; bases unmatched to any gene: 8. The CDR3 spans 15 residues. From germline, CDR1 is LNHDA and CDR2 SQIVND (reference sequence). As DNA, the CDR3 is TGTGCCAGTAGACTAACAGGGGCCGATGGAAACACCATATATTTT. This translates into CASRLTGADGNTIYF.

On this clone: Other DNA sequences from this sample encode an identical CDR3 as well. This chain uses TRBV23-1 with TRBJ1-6, with no clear D. TRBV23-1 has ORF status, its function being uncertain. The V end was cut by 4 bases, the J end by 8 bases, with 9 bases between. This CDR3 has 13 residues. In nucleotides, the CDR3 is TGCGCCAGCAGTCCCCGGACGGATTCACCCCTCCACTTT. This codes for CASSPRTDSPLHF.

The gene calls are TRBV21-1 and TRBJ2-7; the table gives TRBD1 as D, unverified against the DNA. TRBV21-1 is classified as a pseudogene. The CDR3 contains 19 residues. In nucleotides, the CDR3 is TGTGCCAGCAGCAATTGTGGAATTTTTGGGGACAGGGCCTCCTACGAGCAGTACTTC. Amino acids: CASSNCGIFGDRASYEQYF.

This clone has only a few counts. CDR3 amino acids: CASSSQRGARGYTF. For the CDR3, the DNA is TGTGCCAGCAGCTCTCAGAGGGGGGCGAGGGGCTACACCTTC. The rearrangement joins TRBV7-2 to TRBJ1-2; tentatively, D is TRBD1 (6 bases). The CDR3 has 14 amino acids. From germline, CDR1 is SGHTA and CDR2 FQGNSA. The V and J ends lost 4 bases and 8 bases respectively, with 17 bases between them.

A few counts support this clone. The rearrangement uses TRBV5-5 and TRBJ1-5, with D unresolved. The germline V gene has CDR1 SGHKS and CDR2 YYEKEE (reference sequence). V was clipped by 0 bases and J by 6 bases, with 10 bases between them. This CDR3 region has 14 residues. The CDR3 region is CASSLEMVAQPQHF. Here the CDR3 DNA reads TGTGCCAGCAGCTTGGAGATGGTGGCTCAGCCCCAGCATTTT.

V and J are TRBV6-5 and TRBJ2-7, with D tentatively TRBD2 (5 bases). Per germline, CDR1 MNHEY and CDR2 SVGAGI. V was pared by 8 bases and J by 6 bases, with 8 bases between. There are 10 residues in the CDR3. Here the CDR3 reads CASGEGEQYF. In nucleotides, the CDR3 is TGTGCCAGCGGTGAGGGCGAGCAGTACTTC.

The chain couples TRBV7-8 to TRBJ2-3; TRBD2 might be the D (6 bases). The CDR3 extends over 15 amino acids. V was trimmed by 6 bases and J by 0 bases, leaving 13 bases between them. The germline CDR1 and CDR2 sequences are SGHVS and FQNEAQ. CDR3: CASSGLAGSTDTQYF. In DNA form, the CDR3 reads TGTGCCAGCAGTGGGTTGGCGGGAAGCACAGATACGCAGTATTTT.

The gene calls are TRBV7-8 and TRBJ1-4; weak D call: TRBD1 (6 bases). Germline assignment: CDR1 SGHVS and CDR2 FQNEAQ. Trimming cost V 5 bases and J 6 bases, with 13 bases left between them. The CDR3 is 14 residues long. The DNA of the CDR3 is TGTGCCAGCAGCCCCGGACAGTTCGATGAAAAACTGTTTTTT. Its protein product is CASSPGQFDEKLFF.

The gene calls are TRBV29-1 and TRBJ2-7; 7 nucleotides match TRBD1. J was trimmed by 4 bases and V by 5 bases; bases with no gene match: 8. This CDR3 contains 13 residues. The germline CDR1 and CDR2 sequences are SQVTM and ANQGSEA. The CDR3 sequence is CSVPRTGGYEQYF. CDR3 coding DNA: TGCAGCGTTCCCCGGACAGGCGGTTACGAGCAGTACTTC.

CDR3 sequence (DNA): TGTGCCATCAGTGAGTCGATTTCTAGCGGGAGCTCCTACAATGAGCAGTTCTTC. It yields the protein CAISESISSGSSYNEQFF. The chain joins TRBV10-3 to TRBJ2-1; 10 bases map to TRBD2. Germline values: CDR1 ENHRY, CDR2 SYGVKD. This CDR3 spans 18 amino acids. After removal of 0 bases from V and 0 bases from J, the junction contained 5 bases not matched to a gene.

The chain links TRBV7-9 to TRBJ2-5; no reliable D call. CDR1 is SEHNR and CDR2 is FQNEAQ in the germline V gene (reference sequence). This CDR3 is built from 14 residues. V was clipped by 5 bases and J by 7 bases, with 17 bases between them. CDR3 coding DNA: TGTGCCAGCAGCACTCTCTGGACCGAGAGGACCCAGTACTTC. It yields the protein CASSTLWTERTQYF.

In its sample, this clone was seen once. The chain is built from TRBV5-6 and TRBJ2-7; 13 bases agree with TRBD2. Germline V CDR1 and CDR2: SGHDT, YYEEEE. J lost 4 bases, V lost 4 bases, and 17 bases had no gene match. CDR3 size: 19 residues. The CDR3 DNA reads as TGTGCCAGCAGCCCGGTGGGACTAGCGGGGAGAAAGCTGAAATACGAGCAGTACTTC. It specifies CASSPVGLAGRKLKYEQYF. The full variable domain, with the rest looked up from reference TRBV5-6 and TRBJ2-7, is DAGVTQSPTHLIKTRGQQVTLRCSPKSGHDTVSWYQQALGQGPQFIFQYYEEEERQRGNFPDRFSGHQFPNYSSELNVNALLLGDSALYLCASSPVGLAGRKLKYEQYFGPGTRLTVT.

The J gene is TRBJ1-1, the V gene TRBV2; possibly TRBD1 for D (6 bases). V was pared by 7 bases and J by 2 bases, with 11 bases between. The CDR3 totals 13 residues. Germline V CDR1 and CDR2: SNHLY, FYNNEI. This CDR3 reads CASTAGENTEAFF. For the CDR3, the DNA is TGTGCCAGCACCGCAGGGGAAAACACTGAAGCTTTCTTT.

This chain connects TRBV18 to TRBJ2-7; 7 nucleotides line up with TRBD1. This CDR3 is built from 14 residues. The V gene end was trimmed by 3 bases and the J gene end by 4 bases; junction bases not matched to a gene: 6. Per germline, CDR1 KGHSH and CDR2 LQKENI. The CDR3 loop is CASSPRTGSYEQYF. CDR3 coding DNA: TGTGCCAGCTCACCTCGGACAGGATCATACGAGCAGTACTTC.

This chain uses TRBV5-6 with TRBJ2-3; D possibly corresponds to TRBD2 (6 bases). The V gene lost 3 bases and the J gene lost 5 bases, with 13 bases spanning the gap. The length of the CDR3 is 14 residues. CDR1 is SGHDT, CDR2 YYEEEE, per germline. DNA for the CDR3: TGTGCCAGCAGCTCTAGGGGAGGAGGAGATACGCAGTATTTT. It codes for CASSSRGGGDTQYF.